Each of the 31 T cell receptor beta chains below was sequenced from the same sample in a study of read filtering for tumor transcriptome and immune sequencing. From approximately 430 ng of RNA, a library with molecular barcoded alpha/delta and beta/gamma adaptors was made. TCRdb analysed the reads with MiXCR anew, one entry per CDR3 protein. The table records 45,000 to 55,000 distinct CDR3 sequences, 10% to 15% of them present only once. What was sequenced was a population of CD138-negative cells sorted from bone marrow. The receptors were sampled from a donor aged 40 or older with multiple myeloma.

This clonotype was seen repeatedly, ten times or more. The rearrangement links TRBV6-2 or TRBV6-3 to TRBJ1-3; D not certain. V was clipped by 6 bases and J by 3 bases, with 6 bases between them. Germline CDR1 MNHEY, CDR2 SVGEGT. The CDR3 contains 12 residues. The DNA of the CDR3 is TGTGCCAGCAGCCAGATTGGAAACACCATATATTTT. As protein: CASSQIGNTIYF.

Notes on this clonotype: A much larger clonotype is one base distant, so this may be a read error. This chain uses TRBV27 with TRBJ1-2, with D possibly being TRBD1 (5 bases). The CDR3 length is 13 residues. Germline CDR1 MNHEY, CDR2 SMNVEV (reference sequence). CDR3 sequence: CASCFRGGYGYTF. Here the CDR3 DNA reads TGTGCCAGCTGTTTTCGGGGCGGTTATGGCTACACCTTC.

The sample holds many counts of this clonotype. This chain uses TRBV7-6 with TRBJ2-1; TRBD2 aligns across 9 bases. V lost 4 bases, J lost 7 bases, and 8 bases stayed unmatched. This CDR3 contains 15 residues. CDR1 and CDR2 (germline): SGHVS, FNYEAQ. The CDR3 region is CASSWREGQGNEQFF. The CDR3 DNA reads as TGTGCCAGCAGCTGGCGGGAGGGCCAAGGTAATGAGCAGTTCTTC.

This clonotype was seen ten or more times. V and J are TRBV19 and TRBJ2-6; 7 bases align to TRBD1. The CDR3 is made up of 17 amino acids. CDR1 and CDR2 from the germline V gene are LNHDA and SQIVND (reference sequence). With 3 bases clipped from V and 2 bases from J, the junction kept 7 bases outside the gene matches. The DNA of the CDR3 is TGTGCCAGTAGTATCTCAACAGGGGAAGCTGGGGCCAACGTCCTGACTTTC. Translation gives CASSISTGEAGANVLTF.

The sample holds many counts of this clonotype. V usage is TRBV4-1 and J usage is TRBJ2-7; the match to TRBD1 covers 7 bases. Germline values: CDR1 MGHRA, CDR2 YSYEKL. CDR3 length equals 13 residues. Losses at the gene ends were 4 bases for V and 5 bases for J; bases not matched to a gene: 5. The CDR3 sequence: CASSLQQGNEQYF. Written as DNA, the CDR3 is TGCGCCAGCAGCCTCCAACAGGGGAACGAGCAGTACTTC.

Points on this clonotype: A much larger clone lies one base from this, so it may be a read error. The rearrangement uses TRBV28 and TRBJ1-5; D perhaps matches TRBD1 (5 bases). This CDR3 comprises 13 residues. Per the germline V gene, CDR1 is MDHEN and CDR2 is SYDVKM. Trimming took 6 bases from V and 6 from J, leaving 12 bases between them. The CDR3 coding sequence is TGTGCCAGCAGCTCAGGGCCGGCTCAGCCCCAGCATTTT. The encoded protein is CASSSGPAQPQHF.

This clonotype was seen more than once but under ten times. Since no conserved phenylalanine or tryptophan closes the CDR3, a read error is the likely cause. The chain recombines TRBV25-1 with TRBJ2-1; no reliable D call. The V and J ends lost 4 bases and 9 bases respectively, with 10 bases between them. CDR1 is MGHDK, CDR2 SYGVNS, per germline. There are 12 residues in the CDR3. The CDR3 coding sequence is TGTGCCAGCAGTGGCTCTCCCGGTGAGCAGTTCTAC. It specifies CASSGSPGEQFY.

This clonotype was seen repeatedly, ten times or more. The junction departs from the called germline gene at one end, perhaps through a read error. The J gene is TRBJ2-7, the V gene TRBV6-2 or TRBV6-3, with TRBD1 as a possible D gene (6 bases). The CDR3 is 14 residues long. The V gene's germline CDR1 is MNHEY and CDR2 SVGEGT. The CDR3 DNA follows: TGTGCCAGCAGGCAGGGGCGCCTAAACGACGAGCAGCACTTC. Its protein product is CASRQGRLNDEQHF.

At least ten counts were recorded for this clonotype. The V and J genes are TRBV5-1 and TRBJ2-3; D is possibly TRBD1 (5 bases). The CDR3 spans 13 residues. Germline lookup yields CDR1 SGHRS and CDR2 YFSETQ. The ends were cut back, 2 bases at V and 4 bases at J, with 8 bases in the middle. CDR3 nucleotide sequence: TGCGCCAGCAGCTTCCAGGGTTCAGATACGCAGTATTTT. Protein: CASSFQGSDTQYF. Full variable domain (missing parts from reference TRBV5-1 and TRBJ2-3): KAGVTQTPRYLIKTRGQQVTLSCSPISGHRSVSWYQQTPGQGLQFLFEYFSETQRNKGNFPGRFSGRQFSNSRSEMNVSTLELGDSALYLCASSFQGSDTQYFGPGTRLTVL.

This clonotype was picked up many times. The CDR3 DNA reads as TGTGCCAGCAGTCACCGCAGGGCTTCCAATCAGCCCCAGCATTTT. Residues: CASSHRRASNQPQHF. The chain combines TRBV6-2 or TRBV6-3 with TRBJ1-5; D perhaps matches TRBD1 (5 bases). V was clipped by 5 bases and J by 3 bases, with 14 bases between them. From germline, CDR1 is MNHEY and CDR2 SVGEGT. The CDR3 runs to 15 residues.

This clonotype has a count of ten or more. This sequence joins TRBV10-2 and TRBJ2-7, with D possibly matching TRBD1 (6 bases). Germline V gene data show CDR1 as WSHSY and CDR2 as SAAADI. Between the trimmed V and J ends, which lost 7 bases and 6 bases, there was a span of 13 bases. CDR3 size: 12 residues. The CDR3 coding sequence is TGCGCCAGCACCCCGGACAGCACCGAGCAGTACTTC. Amino acids: CASTPDSTEQYF.

Note on this clonotype: Possible read error: a much larger clone is one base away. The chain has TRBV19 and TRBJ1-5; 12 nucleotides agree with TRBD1. V dropped 5 bases and J dropped 5; count of bases not matched to a gene: 16. The CDR3 extends over 19 amino acids. Germline V lookup: CDR1 LNHDA, CDR2 SQIVND (reference sequence). The CDR3: CASSSQPGQGAPTDQPQHF. The CDR3 region has the DNA TGTGCCAGTAGTTCTCAACCGGGACAGGGGGCGCCGACGGATCAGCCCCAGCATTTT.

The table lists this clonotype with many counts. This sequence joins TRBV27 and TRBJ2-7; D assignment may be TRBD1 or TRBD2 (5 bases each). V was clipped by 3 bases and J by 7 bases, with 19 bases between them. Per the germline V gene, CDR1 is MNHEY and CDR2 is SMNVEV (reference sequence). The CDR3 has 15 residues. The CDR3 region has the DNA TGTGCCAGCAGTTTTCGTGGGGGAGCGGCAAATGAGCAGTACTTC. It specifies CASSFRGGAANEQYF.

With regard to this clonotype: A far larger clone is only one base removed, so a read error is likely. V is TRBV12-3 or TRBV12-4 and J is TRBJ1-1; TRBD1 agrees at 7 bases. The CDR3 covers 14 residues. CDR3 bases: TGTACCAGCAGTTTTGACAGGGTGGGTACTGAAGCTTTCTTT. Its translation is CTSSFDRVGTEAFF.

This clonotype was detected ten times or more. Mismatch with germline at one junction end may stem from a read error. The chain recombines TRBV4-2 with TRBJ1-2; D possibly corresponds to TRBD1 (6 bases). Germline V lookup: CDR1 LGHNA, CDR2 YNFKEQ. This CDR3 contains 15 residues. The CDR3 sequence is CASSQEGGGAAGYTF. The CDR3 DNA sequence: TGCGCCAGCAGCCAAGAGGGGGGGGGCGCGGCTGGCTACACCTTC.

Only a few counts were recorded for this clonotype. Mismatch with germline at one junction end may stem from a read error. CDR3 nucleotides: TGTGCCGGCAGTTACTCAACAACTACTCTCACAGGTACGCAGTATTTT. Protein sequence: CAGSYSTTTLTGTQYF. This chain uses TRBV6-5 with TRBJ2-3; D possibly corresponds to TRBD1 (5 bases). The CDR3 runs to 16 residues. Germline CDR1 is MNHEY and CDR2 is SVGAGI.

This clonotype was seen repeatedly, ten times or more. J is TRBJ2-1 and V is TRBV6-2 or TRBV6-3; D uncertain. There are 14 residues in the CDR3. V lost 7 bases and J lost 4, with 14 bases in between. Germline CDR1 and CDR2: MNHEY and SVGEGT. This chain's CDR3 is CASNSRPPYNEQFF. The CDR3 bases are TGTGCCAGCAACTCGAGGCCCCCATACAATGAGCAGTTCTTC.

Note on this clonotype: A junction end diverges from the germline sequence, so it may reflect a read error. The chain recombines TRBV29-1 with TRBJ2-1; D not certain. The CDR3 spans 19 residues. CDR1 and CDR2 from the germline V gene are SQVTM and ANQGSEA. CDR3 amino acids: CSAEGTQVRPTSSYNEQFF. In DNA, the CDR3 is TGCAGCGCTGAAGGAACCCAGGTGAGACCAACCAGCTCCTACAATGAGCAGTTCTTC.

For this clonotype: A far larger clone is off by one base, so a read error is likely. The rearrangement joins TRBV6-1 to TRBJ2-7, with 9 bases fitting TRBD2. The CDR3 sequence is 15 residues long. Germline V CDR1 and CDR2: MNHNS, SASEGT. The CDR3 bases are TGTGCCAGCAGTGGCCCTCTAGCGGGATCTTACGAGCGGTACTTC. Encoded protein: CASSGPLAGSYERYF.

The table lists this clonotype with many counts. The gene calls are TRBV5-6 and TRBJ2-7; D perhaps matches TRBD2 (6 bases). Trimming took off 4 bases at V and 3 bases at J, with 17 bases between the two ends. The CDR3 length is 15 residues. Germline V gene data show CDR1 as SGHDT and CDR2 as YYEEEE. The CDR3 region is CASSPLARESYEQYF. The CDR3 DNA reads TGTGCCAGCAGCCCCCTAGCGAGGGAAAGCTACGAGCAGTACTTC.

This chain joins TRBV6-2 or TRBV6-3 and TRBJ2-1, with TRBD2 identical over 7 bases. Trimming cost V 11 bases and J 5 bases; bases outside gene matches: 15. CDR3 length equals 15 residues. CDR1 MNHEY and CDR2 SVGEGT come from the germline V gene. The CDR3 is CAGGPGRRVHNEQFF. The CDR3 nucleotides read TGTGCCGGCGGCCCCGGGAGGAGGGTCCACAATGAGCAGTTCTTC.

This clonotype was observed at least ten times. This chain joins TRBV28 and TRBJ2-7; D is perhaps TRBD1 (6 bases). Trimming cost V 7 bases and J 0 bases, with 16 bases left between them. CDR3 length equals 15 residues. The V gene's germline CDR1 is MDHEN and CDR2 SYDVKM. The CDR3 bases are TGTGCCAGCACCCCGATCAGGGGTGACTCCTACGAGCAGTACTTC. Amino acid sequence: CASTPIRGDSYEQYF.

Ten or more counts support this clonotype. With a much larger clone just one base away, this may be a read error. V and J are TRBV19 and TRBJ2-1; possible D gene TRBD2, 6 bases. This CDR3 has 14 residues. Per the germline V gene, CDR1 is LNHDA and CDR2 is SQIVND (reference sequence). The CDR3 DNA reads TGTGCCAGCAAGGAGCGGGCCTCCTACAATGGGCAGTTCTTC. This encodes CASKERASYNGQFF.

This clonotype has a count of ten or more. This chain uses TRBV4-1 with TRBJ1-5, with TRBD1 matching over 9 bases. With 1 base clipped from V and 5 bases from J, the junction kept 6 bases outside the gene matches. The germline gives CDR1 MGHRA, CDR2 YSYEKL. The CDR3 has 16 amino acids. In nucleotides, the CDR3 is TGCGCCAGCAGCCAAGCACAGGGGGCGGAATATCAGCCCCAGCATTTT. Its protein product is CASSQAQGAEYQPQHF.

This clonotype was counted ten times or more. V usage is TRBV7-2 and J usage is TRBJ1-1; D is undetermined. The V end was cut by 2 bases, the J end by 5 bases, with 6 bases between. CDR3 length: 12 residues. CDR1 SGHTA and CDR2 FQGNSA come from the germline V gene. CDR3 loop: CASSLTWTEAFF. DNA for the CDR3: TGTGCCAGCAGCTTAACGTGGACTGAAGCTTTCTTT.

This clonotype was observed many times. This chain uses TRBV7-9 with TRBJ2-5; maybe TRBD2 (6 bases). The CDR3 totals 15 residues. V was cut by 1 base and J by 4 bases, with 13 bases left in between. The germline V gene has CDR1 SEHNR and CDR2 FQNEAQ (reference sequence). CDR3 in DNA: TGTGCCAGCAGCTTAGTTCTAGCGCAGCGAGAGACCCAGTACTTC. Translated, it gives CASSLVLAQRETQYF.

Worth noting for this clonotype: Being one base from a much bigger clone, this may be a read error. The final CDR3 position lacks the conserved phenylalanine or tryptophan, pointing to a likely read error. The genes are TRBV20-1 and TRBJ2-2; perhaps D is TRBD1 or TRBD2 (5 bases each). The CDR3 runs 13 residues. V shed 3 bases and J shed 4 bases, with 9 bases lying between them. The germline gives CDR1 DFQATT, CDR2 SNEGSKA (reference sequence). CDR3 protein: CSASGGGTGELFS. In nucleotides, the CDR3 is TGCAGTGCTAGTGGTGGGGGCACCGGGGAGCTGTTTTCT.

This clonotype was counted ten times or more. The V and J genes are TRBV29-1 and TRBJ2-7; a weak D match, TRBD1 (6 bases). Trimming cost V 5 bases and J 5 bases, with 13 bases left between them. This CDR3 contains 12 residues. Looked up from germline, CDR1 is SQVTM and CDR2 is ANQGSEA. The CDR3 DNA sequence: TGCAGCGTTAGTAAGGGGGACCACGAGCAGTACTTC. This translates into CSVSKGDHEQYF.

This clonotype was observed many times. J is TRBJ1-1 and V is TRBV19; D unresolved. The CDR3 has 15 residues. V was shortened by 5 bases and J by 2 bases, with 15 bases between the two germline ends. Germline CDR1 reads LNHDA; CDR2 reads SQIVND (reference sequence). The CDR3 here is CASSSQRVYNTEAFF. The CDR3 DNA follows: TGTGCCAGTAGTTCGCAGAGGGTATACAACACTGAAGCTTTCTTT. Together with reference TRBV19 and TRBJ1-1, the CDR3 gives the full variable domain: DGGITQSPKYLFRKEGQNVTLSCEQNLNHDAMYWYRQDPGQGLRLIYYSQIVNDFQKGDIAEGYSVSREKKESFPLTVTSAQKNPTAFYLCASSSQRVYNTEAFFGQGTRLTVV.

A few counts support this clonotype. The junction differs from germline at one of its ends, possibly a read error. This chain links TRBV7-9 with TRBJ2-4; 7 bases align to TRBD1. Germline lookup yields CDR1 SEHNR and CDR2 FQNEAQ (reference sequence). The CDR3 is made up of 16 amino acids. CDR3 in amino acids: CASSSPSDRDKDIQYF. In nucleotides, the CDR3 is TGTGCCAGCAGCTCCCCTTCCGACAGGGACAAAGACATTCAGTACTTC.

This clonotype was counted only a few times. Since a much larger clone is just one base distant, this may be a read error. This chain joins TRBV3-1 and TRBJ2-5; 9 nucleotides match TRBD1. J lost 9 bases, V lost 4 bases, and 15 bases had no gene match. The CDR3 runs 16 residues. The germline V gene encodes CDR1 LGHDT and CDR2 YNNKEL (reference sequence). The CDR3 reads CASSPVSRTGEEAQYF. For the CDR3, the DNA is TGTGCCAGCAGCCCAGTTAGCCGGACAGGGGAGGAGGCCCAGTACTTC.